Listed below are T cell receptor beta chains from one sample, sequenced in a study of cytomegalovirus exposure and HLA in healthy donors. Clones were sequenced by immunoSEQ multiplex PCR, and TCRdb holds only the in-frame ones, with some missing. In the table there are roughly 190,000 clones, over 9.5% of which are singletons. Sequencing was done on a sample of PBMCs. These receptors were taken from a man aged 50 to 59 in good health and CMV-seropositive. Both conserved end residues are part of each CDR3.

V gene	J gene	CDR3 protein
TRBV19	TRBJ1-2	CASNSDSYGYTF
TRBV5-1	TRBJ2-5	CASSLALGQGRETQYF
TRBV7-9	TRBJ2-5	CASSFQGASQETQYF
TRBV2	TRBJ1-2	CASSADSTTF
TRBV6-1	TRBJ2-7	CASSEGATSEQYF
TRBV2	TRBJ2-7	CASSAAWQGAYEQYF
TRBV5-8	TRBJ1-4	CASSSTGQGHEKLFF
TRBV18	TRBJ2-1	CASSWTGSISSYNEQFF
TRBV7-8	TRBJ2-5	CASSPQVRETQYF
TRBV19	TRBJ1-6	CASTFGQGASPLHF
TRBV15	TRBJ2-1	CATSSAGNNEQFF
TRBV2	TRBJ1-6	CASSEQGHNSPLHF
TRBV27	TRBJ2-2	CASRAGQVNTGELFF
TRBV19	TRBJ1-3	CASSSGGGALSGNTIYF
TRBV9	TRBJ2-1	CASTAGGPVNEQFF
TRBV11-3	TRBJ1-6	CASSLSTGNSPLHF
TRBV25-1	TRBJ1-1	CASSEYRNTEAFF
TRBV19	TRBJ2-1	CALPRTSYNEQFF
TRBV7-2	TRBJ2-2	CASSPYRGGGGELFF
TRBV10-1	TRBJ2-5	CASSESRGGPGETQYF
TRBV2	TRBJ1-6	CASSEGKGNSPLHF
TRBV18	TRBJ1-2	CASSTGGNYGYTF
TRBV11-2	TRBJ1-1	CASSPEWGRTEAFF
TRBV7-2	TRBJ2-2	CASGIEGAGELFF
TRBV6-1	TRBJ1-5	CASSLSPGQPQHF
TRBV18	TRBJ1-2	CASSPGAYGYTF
TRBV5-4	TRBJ2-5	CASSLVTSGVETQYF
TRBV28	TRBJ2-2	CAGRQGGDTGELFF
TRBV6-5	TRBJ1-4	CASSKDRINEKLFF
TRBV5-1	TRBJ2-2	CASSLVATGELFF
TRBV28	TRBJ2-2	CASRAAGGRNTGELFF
TRBV5-4	TRBJ1-2	CASSPDRGDGYTF
TRBV7-9	TRBJ2-7	CASSQTNYEQYF
TRBV7-9	TRBJ2-7	CASSPWRVSEQYF
TRBV15	TRBJ2-1	CATSRGRGTSGNEQFF
TRBV9	TRBJ2-2	CASSVLDRSGELFF
TRBV5-5	TRBJ1-5	CASSSLQATDQPQHF
TRBV9	TRBJ2-5	CASSLWGEETQYF
TRBV11-3	TRBJ1-1	CASSLDRGEAFF
TRBV4-3	TRBJ2-2	CASRWDRGTGELFF
TRBV5-4	TRBJ2-1	CASSPGTSGGYNEQFF
TRBV5-1	TRBJ2-3	CASSQTSGVSDTQYF
TRBV2	TRBJ1-1	CASSEVSLNTEAFF
TRBV6-5	TRBJ1-2	CASSYSTEYGYTF
TRBV11-3	TRBJ2-6	CASSPESGANVLTF
TRBV11-3	TRBJ2-6	CASSSGRGAGANVLTF
TRBV5-4	TRBJ2-5	CASSPGGLETQYF
TRBV30	TRBJ1-1	CAWRTTGRVTEAFF